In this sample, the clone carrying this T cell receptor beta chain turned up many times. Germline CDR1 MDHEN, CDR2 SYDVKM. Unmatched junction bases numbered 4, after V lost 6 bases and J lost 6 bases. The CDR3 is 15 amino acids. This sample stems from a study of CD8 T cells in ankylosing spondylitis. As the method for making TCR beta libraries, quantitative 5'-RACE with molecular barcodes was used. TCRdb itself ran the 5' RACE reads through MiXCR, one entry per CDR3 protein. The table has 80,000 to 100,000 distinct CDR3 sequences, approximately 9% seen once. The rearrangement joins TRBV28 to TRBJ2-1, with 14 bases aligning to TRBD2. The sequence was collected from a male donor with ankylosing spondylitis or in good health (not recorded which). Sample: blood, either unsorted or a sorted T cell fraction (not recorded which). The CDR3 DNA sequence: TGTGCCAGCAGACCCGGGACTAGCGGGGGCAATGAGCAGTTCTTC. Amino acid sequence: CASRPGTSGGNEQFF.